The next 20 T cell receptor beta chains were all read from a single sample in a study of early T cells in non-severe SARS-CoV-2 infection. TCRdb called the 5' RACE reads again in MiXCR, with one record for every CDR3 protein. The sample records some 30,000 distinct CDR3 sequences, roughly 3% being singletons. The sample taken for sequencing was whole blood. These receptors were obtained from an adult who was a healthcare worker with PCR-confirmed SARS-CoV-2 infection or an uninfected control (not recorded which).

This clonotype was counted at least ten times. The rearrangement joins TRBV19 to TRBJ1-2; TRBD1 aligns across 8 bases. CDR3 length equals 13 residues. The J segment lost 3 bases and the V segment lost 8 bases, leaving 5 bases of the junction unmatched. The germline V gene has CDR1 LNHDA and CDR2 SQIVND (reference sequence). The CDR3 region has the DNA TGTGCCAGTCGACAGGGGTCGGACTATGGCTACACCTTC. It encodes CASRQGSDYGYTF.

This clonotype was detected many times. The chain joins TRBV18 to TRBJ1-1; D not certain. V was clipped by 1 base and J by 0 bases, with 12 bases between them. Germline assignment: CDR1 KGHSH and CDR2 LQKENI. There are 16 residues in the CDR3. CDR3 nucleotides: TGTGCCAGCTCACCACAGGGAATCGGAATGAACACTGAAGCTTTCTTT. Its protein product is CASSPQGIGMNTEAFF.

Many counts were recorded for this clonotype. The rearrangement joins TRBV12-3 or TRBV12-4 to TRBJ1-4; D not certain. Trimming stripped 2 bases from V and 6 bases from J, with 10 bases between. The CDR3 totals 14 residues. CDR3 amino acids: CASSLWGTDEKLFF. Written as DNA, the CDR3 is TGTGCCAGCAGTTTATGGGGAACGGATGAAAAACTGTTTTTT.

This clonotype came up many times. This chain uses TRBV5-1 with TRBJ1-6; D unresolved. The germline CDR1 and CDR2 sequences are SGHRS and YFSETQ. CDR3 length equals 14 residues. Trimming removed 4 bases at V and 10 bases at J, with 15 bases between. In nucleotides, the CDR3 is TGCGCCAGCAGCCCTGGCCTGGATGGGTCACCCCTCCACTTT. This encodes CASSPGLDGSPLHF. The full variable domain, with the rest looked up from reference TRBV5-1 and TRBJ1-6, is KAGVTQTPRYLIKTRGQQVTLSCSPISGHRSVSWYQQTPGQGLQFLFEYFSETQRNKGNFPGRFSGRQFSNSRSEMNVSTLELGDSALYLCASSPGLDGSPLHFGNGTRLTVT.

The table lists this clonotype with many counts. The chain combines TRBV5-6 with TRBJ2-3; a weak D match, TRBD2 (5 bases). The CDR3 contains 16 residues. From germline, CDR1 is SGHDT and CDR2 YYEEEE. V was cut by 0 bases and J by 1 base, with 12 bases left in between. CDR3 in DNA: TGTGCCAGCAGCTTGGCGGGGTTGCCCCGCACAGATACGCAGTATTTT. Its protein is CASSLAGLPRTDTQYF. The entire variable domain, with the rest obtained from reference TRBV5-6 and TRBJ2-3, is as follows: DAGVTQSPTHLIKTRGQQVTLRCSPKSGHDTVSWYQQALGQGPQFIFQYYEEEERQRGNFPDRFSGHQFPNYSSELNVNALLLGDSALYLCASSLAGLPRTDTQYFGPGTRLTVL.

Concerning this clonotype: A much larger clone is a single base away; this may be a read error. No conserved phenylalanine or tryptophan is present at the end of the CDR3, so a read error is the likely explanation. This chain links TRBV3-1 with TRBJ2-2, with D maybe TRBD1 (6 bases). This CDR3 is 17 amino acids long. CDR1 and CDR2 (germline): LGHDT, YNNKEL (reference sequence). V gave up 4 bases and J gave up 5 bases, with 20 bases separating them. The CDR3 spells CASSRLPGLTGTGELFS. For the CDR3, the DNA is TGTGCCAGCAGCCGCTTGCCCGGGCTAACAGGGACCGGGGAGCTGTTTTCT.

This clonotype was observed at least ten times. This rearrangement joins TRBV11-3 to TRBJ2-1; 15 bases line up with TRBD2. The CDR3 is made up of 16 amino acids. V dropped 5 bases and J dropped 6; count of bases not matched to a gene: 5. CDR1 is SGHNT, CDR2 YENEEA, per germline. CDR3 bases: TGTGCCAGCAGCCCTGGACTAGCGGGGGGGACCAATGAGCAGTTCTTC. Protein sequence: CASSPGLAGGTNEQFF.

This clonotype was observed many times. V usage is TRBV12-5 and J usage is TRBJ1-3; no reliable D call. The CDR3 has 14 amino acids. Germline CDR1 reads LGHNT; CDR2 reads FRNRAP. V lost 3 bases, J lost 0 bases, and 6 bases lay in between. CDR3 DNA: TGTGCTAGTGGTTTATGGAGCTCTGGAAACACCATATATTTT. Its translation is CASGLWSSGNTIYF. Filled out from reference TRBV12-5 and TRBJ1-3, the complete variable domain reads DARVTQTPRHKVTEMGQEVTMRCQPILGHNTVFWYRQTMMQGLELLAYFRNRAPLDDSGMPKDRFSAEMPDATLATLKIQPSEPRDSAVYFCASGLWSSGNTIYFGEGSWLTVV.

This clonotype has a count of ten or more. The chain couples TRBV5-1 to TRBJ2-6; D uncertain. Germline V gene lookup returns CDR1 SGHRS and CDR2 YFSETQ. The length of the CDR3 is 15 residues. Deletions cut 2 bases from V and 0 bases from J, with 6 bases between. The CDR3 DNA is TGCGCCAGCAGCTTTCAACACTCTGGGGCCAACGTCCTGACTTTC. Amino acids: CASSFQHSGANVLTF.

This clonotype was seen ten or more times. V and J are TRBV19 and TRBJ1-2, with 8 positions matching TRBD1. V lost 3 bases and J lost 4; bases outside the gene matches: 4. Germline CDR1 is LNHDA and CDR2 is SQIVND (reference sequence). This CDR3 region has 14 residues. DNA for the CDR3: TGTGCCAGTAGTATGGGACAGGTGATCTATGGCTACACCTTC. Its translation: CASSMGQVIYGYTF.

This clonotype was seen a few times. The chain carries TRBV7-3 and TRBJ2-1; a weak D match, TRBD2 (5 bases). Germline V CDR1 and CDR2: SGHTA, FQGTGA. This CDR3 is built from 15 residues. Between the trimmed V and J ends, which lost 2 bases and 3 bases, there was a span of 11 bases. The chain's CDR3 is CASSLGFGSYNEQFF. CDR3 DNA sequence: TGTGCCAGCAGCTTAGGCTTTGGGAGCTACAATGAGCAGTTCTTC.

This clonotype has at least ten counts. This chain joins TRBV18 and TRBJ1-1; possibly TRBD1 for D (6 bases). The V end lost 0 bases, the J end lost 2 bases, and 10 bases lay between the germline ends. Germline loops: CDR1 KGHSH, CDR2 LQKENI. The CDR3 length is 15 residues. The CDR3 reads CASSPPSGQNTEAFF. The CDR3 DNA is TGTGCCAGCTCACCACCTTCGGGACAAAACACTGAAGCTTTCTTT.

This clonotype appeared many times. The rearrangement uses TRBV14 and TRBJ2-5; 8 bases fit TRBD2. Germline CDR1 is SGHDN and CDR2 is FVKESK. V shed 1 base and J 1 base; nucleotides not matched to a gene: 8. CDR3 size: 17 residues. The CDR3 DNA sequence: TGTGCCAGCAGCCAAGTATCGCCTAGCGGGTCCCAAGAGACCCAGTACTTC. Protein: CASSQVSPSGSQETQYF.

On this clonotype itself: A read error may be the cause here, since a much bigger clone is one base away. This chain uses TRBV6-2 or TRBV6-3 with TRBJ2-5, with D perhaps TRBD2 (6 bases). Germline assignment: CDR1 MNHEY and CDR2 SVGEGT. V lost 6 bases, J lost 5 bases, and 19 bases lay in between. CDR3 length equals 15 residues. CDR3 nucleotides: TGTGCCAGCAGCCCCAGGACCGGGGAGGTGGAGACCCAGTACTTC. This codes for CASSPRTGEVETQYF.

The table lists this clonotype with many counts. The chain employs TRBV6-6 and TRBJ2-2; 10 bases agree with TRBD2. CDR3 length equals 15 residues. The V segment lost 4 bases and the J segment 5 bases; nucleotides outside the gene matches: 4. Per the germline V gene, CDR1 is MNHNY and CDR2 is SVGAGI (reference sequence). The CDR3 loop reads CASSFSGGHTGELFF. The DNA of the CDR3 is TGTGCCAGCAGTTTTAGCGGGGGGCATACCGGGGAGCTGTTTTTT.

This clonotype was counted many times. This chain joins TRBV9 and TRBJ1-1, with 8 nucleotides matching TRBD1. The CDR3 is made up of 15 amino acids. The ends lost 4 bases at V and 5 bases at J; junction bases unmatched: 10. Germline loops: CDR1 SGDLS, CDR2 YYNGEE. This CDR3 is CASSPRTGPMTEAFF. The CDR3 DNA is TGTGCCAGCAGCCCAAGGACAGGGCCGATGACTGAAGCTTTCTTT.

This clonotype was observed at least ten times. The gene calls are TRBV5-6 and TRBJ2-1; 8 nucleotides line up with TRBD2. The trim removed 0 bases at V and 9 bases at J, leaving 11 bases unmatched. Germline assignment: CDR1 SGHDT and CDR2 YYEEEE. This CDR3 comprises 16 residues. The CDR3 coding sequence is TGTGCCAGCAGCTTGGACGTAGGACTAGCAAGGTCTGAGCAGTTCTTC. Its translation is CASSLDVGLARSEQFF.

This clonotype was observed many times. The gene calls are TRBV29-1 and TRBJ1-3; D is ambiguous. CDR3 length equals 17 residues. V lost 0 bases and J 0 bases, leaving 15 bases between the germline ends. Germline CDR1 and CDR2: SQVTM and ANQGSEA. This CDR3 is CSVEDLQRDSSGNTIYF. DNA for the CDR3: TGCAGCGTTGAAGATCTTCAGCGTGATAGCTCTGGAAACACCATATATTTT.

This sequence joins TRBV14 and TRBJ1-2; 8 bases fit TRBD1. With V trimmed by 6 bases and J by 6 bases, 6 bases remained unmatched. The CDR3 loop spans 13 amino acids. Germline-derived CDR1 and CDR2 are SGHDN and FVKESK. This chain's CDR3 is CASSPRQGNGYTF. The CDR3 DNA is TGTGCCAGCAGTCCCAGACAGGGGAATGGCTACACCTTC.

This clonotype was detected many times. For the CDR3, the DNA is TGCAGTGCTTATAATCCCAACAGTTTGGACTATGGCTACACCTTC. This codes for CSAYNPNSLDYGYTF. The chain joins TRBV20-1 to TRBJ1-2; D remains ambiguous. The CDR3 totals 15 residues. The germline V gene encodes CDR1 DFQATT and CDR2 SNEGSKA (reference sequence). The germline V and J ends were trimmed by 5 bases and 3 bases, with 19 bases remaining between them.